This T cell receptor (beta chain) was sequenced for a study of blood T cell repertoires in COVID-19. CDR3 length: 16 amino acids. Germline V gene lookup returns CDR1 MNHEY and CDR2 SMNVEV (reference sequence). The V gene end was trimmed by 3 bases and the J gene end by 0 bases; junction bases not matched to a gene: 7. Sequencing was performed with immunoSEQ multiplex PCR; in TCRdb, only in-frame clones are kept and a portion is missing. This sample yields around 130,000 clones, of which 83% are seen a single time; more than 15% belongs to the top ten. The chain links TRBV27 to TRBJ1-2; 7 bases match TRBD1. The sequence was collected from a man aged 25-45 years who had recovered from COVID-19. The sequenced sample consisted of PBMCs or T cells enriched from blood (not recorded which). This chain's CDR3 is CASSFRVGGSNYGYTF. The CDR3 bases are TGTGCCAGCAGTTTCAGGGTAGGGGGCTCTAACTATGGCTACACCTTC.